Listed here are 13 T cell receptor beta chains from one sample, sequenced in a study of blood T cell dynamics during melanoma immunotherapy. Time point denoted: pre-treatment baseline. Generated by immunoSEQ multiplex PCR, the TCRdb table keeps only in-frame clones and is missing some. The table includes roughly 9,500 clones, roughly 90% detected once. The sample in question was blood, obtained from a patient treated with checkpoint blockade. These receptors were taken from a human donor with melanoma.

The chain couples TRBV19 to TRBJ2-7, with 11 bases lining up with TRBD2. The CDR3 length is 14 residues. V lost 5 bases to trimming and J lost 6 bases; unmatched junction nucleotides: 6. The germline CDR1 and CDR2 sequences are LNHDA and SQIVND (reference sequence). CDR3 DNA: TGTGCCAGTAGTGAGGGGACTAGCGGCCTCGAGCAGTACTTC. It translates to CASSEGTSGLEQYF.

V usage is TRBV6-6 and J usage is TRBJ2-2; D not certain. Trimming shortened V by 8 bases and J by 6 bases, and 10 bases separated the two germline ends. The length of the CDR3 is 12 residues. Germline lookup yields CDR1 MNHNY and CDR2 SVGAGI (reference sequence). CDR3 protein: CASGTGAGELFF. DNA of the CDR3: TGTGCCAGCGGTACTGGGGCCGGGGAGCTGTTTTTT.

The J gene is TRBJ1-1, the V gene TRBV7-9; no clear D gene. Germline CDR1 reads SEHNR; CDR2 reads FQNEAQ (reference sequence). V lost 3 bases, J lost 4 bases, and 12 bases lay in between. The CDR3 is 14 residues long. CDR3 sequence: CASSLHLGSTEAFF. CDR3 sequence (DNA): TGTGCCAGCAGCTTGCACCTGGGGAGCACTGAAGCTTTCTTT.

This chain uses TRBV18 with TRBJ2-5; 14 nucleotides match TRBD2. The CDR3 runs 16 residues. Germline lookup yields CDR1 KGHSH and CDR2 LQKENI. V dropped 6 bases and J dropped 8; count of bases not matched to a gene: 11. As DNA, the CDR3 is TGTGCCAGCTCCCCAGGACTAGCGGGAGGCTCGTCCACCCAGTACTTC. Translating gives CASSPGLAGGSSTQYF.

The chain combines TRBV27 with TRBJ2-7; no clear D gene. The ends were cut back, 6 bases at V and 2 bases at J, with 17 bases in the middle. The CDR3 length is 15 residues. The germline V gene has CDR1 MNHEY and CDR2 SMNVEV (reference sequence). The CDR3 loop is CASRPRVESTYEQYF. DNA for the CDR3: TGTGCCAGCAGGCCCCGGGTAGAGAGTACCTACGAGCAGTACTTC.

The genes are TRBV27 and TRBJ2-7, with D uncertain. V lost 8 bases and J lost 6, with 23 bases in between. Germline values: CDR1 MNHEY, CDR2 SMNVEV (reference sequence). The CDR3 contains 15 residues. CDR3 in amino acids: CASRPVQQTTTEQYF. The CDR3, as DNA: TGTGCCAGCCGCCCCGTGCAACAAACAACAACCGAGCAGTACTTC.

This rearrangement joins TRBV7-9 to TRBJ1-2; D uncertain. The V and J ends lost 5 bases and 4 bases respectively, with 11 bases between them. The CDR3 runs 13 residues. The germline V gene has CDR1 SEHNR and CDR2 FQNEAQ (reference sequence). DNA for the CDR3: TGTGCCAGCAGCATGCCCCGCGGCTATGGCTACACCTTC. Residues: CASSMPRGYGYTF.

The chain links TRBV9 to TRBJ1-1, with TRBD1 as a possible D gene (6 bases). This CDR3 has 13 amino acids. Trimming pared 4 bases from V and 8 bases from J, leaving 15 bases between. The germline V gene has CDR1 SGDLS and CDR2 YYNGEE. CDR3 sequence (DNA): TGTGCCAGCAGCCCCGGGGGGGGCCGAGAAGCTTTCTTT. Amino acids: CASSPGGGREAFF.

The chain recombines TRBV5-4 with TRBJ2-3; D may be TRBD2 (5 bases). The V and J ends lost 0 bases and 2 bases respectively, with 16 bases between them. CDR1 SGHNT and CDR2 YYREEE come from the germline V gene (reference sequence). The CDR3 consists of 17 residues. The CDR3 region is CASSLVPTSGNTDTQYF. CDR3 sequence (DNA): TGTGCCAGCAGCTTGGTGCCGACCAGCGGAAACACAGATACGCAGTATTTT.

This clone was seen a few times. The gene calls are TRBV2 and TRBJ2-7; possible D gene TRBD1, 5 bases. This CDR3 region has 11 residues. Trimming removed 3 bases from V and 9 bases from J, with 9 bases in between. Per the germline V gene, CDR1 is SNHLY and CDR2 is FYNNEI. The CDR3 sequence: CASSDWGAQYF. CDR3 sequence (DNA): TGTGCCAGCAGTGATTGGGGCGCGCAGTACTTC. The whole variable domain, remainder taken from reference TRBV2 and TRBJ2-7, is EPEVTQTPSHQVTQMGQEVILRCVPISNHLYFYWYRQILGQKVEFLVSFYNNEISEKSEIFDDQFSVERPDGSNFTLKIRSTKLEDSAMYFCASSDWGAQYFGPGTRLTVT.

This chain uses TRBV29-1 with TRBJ2-5; TRBD1 is a possible D gene (5 bases). Germline V gives CDR1 SQVTM, CDR2 ANQGSEA. This CDR3 contains 16 residues. Trimming removed 0 bases from V and 5 bases from J, with 19 bases in between. CDR3 nucleotide sequence: TGCAGCGTTGAAGATCAGGGCCAGCAGGGCATGGAGACCCAGTACTTC. The encoded protein is CSVEDQGQQGMETQYF.

The chain links TRBV27 to TRBJ2-2, with 7 nucleotides matching TRBD2. Germline assignment: CDR1 MNHEY and CDR2 SMNVEV (reference sequence). V shed 4 bases and J 6 bases; nucleotides not matched to a gene: 11. The CDR3 loop spans 16 amino acids. The CDR3 spells CASSWLAATVAGELFF. CDR3 in DNA: TGTGCCAGCAGTTGGCTAGCGGCCACGGTGGCCGGGGAGCTGTTTTTT.

This chain connects TRBV4-2 to TRBJ2-6; D is unclear. CDR1 is LGHNA and CDR2 is YNFKEQ in the germline V gene. CDR3 length equals 14 residues. V lost 0 bases and J lost 4, with 4 bases in between. CDR3 nucleotide sequence: TGTGCCAGCAGCCAAGATACCGGGGCCAACGTCCTGACTTTC. Translated, it gives CASSQDTGANVLTF.